The 12 T cell receptor beta chains in this list originate from one sample, sequenced in a study of early T cells in non-severe SARS-CoV-2 infection. TCRdb independently ran MiXCR on the 5' RACE reads; one entry per CDR3 protein. The table includes some 61,000 distinct CDR3 sequences, roughly an eighth detected once. The sample taken for sequencing was whole blood. These receptors all stem from an adult who was a healthcare worker with PCR-confirmed SARS-CoV-2 infection or an uninfected control (not recorded which).

This clonotype came up many times. The CDR3 DNA reads TGTGCCAGCAGCTTAGTCCGTGTGTCCTATAATTCACCCCTCCACTTT. Amino acids: CASSLVRVSYNSPLHF. The V gene is TRBV7-2, the J gene TRBJ1-6; no reliable D call. The CDR3 consists of 16 residues. V dropped 1 base and J dropped 1 base, with 8 bases sitting between them. Germline-derived CDR1 and CDR2 are SGHTA and FQGNSA.

In this sample, this clonotype turned up many times. The chain links TRBV28 to TRBJ2-7, with 8 bases fitting TRBD1. After removal of 6 bases from V and 3 bases from J, the junction contained 7 bases not matched to a gene. Germline CDR1 MDHEN, CDR2 SYDVKM. The CDR3 loop spans 14 amino acids. The CDR3 spells CASSLGQGGYEQYF. CDR3 in DNA: TGTGCCAGCAGCCTTGGACAGGGAGGCTACGAGCAGTACTTC.

The chain links TRBV7-9 to TRBJ2-1, with 13 nucleotides matching TRBD2. Trimming at V came to 3 bases and at J to 7 bases, leaving 3 bases not matched to a gene. CDR3 length: 15 amino acids. Per the germline V gene, CDR1 is SEHNR and CDR2 is FQNEAQ (reference sequence). The DNA of the CDR3 is TGTGCCAGCAGCTTGGGACTAGCGGGAAAGAATGAGCAGTTCTTC. It is translated as CASSLGLAGKNEQFF. Filled out from reference TRBV7-9 and TRBJ2-1, the complete variable domain reads DTGVSQNPRHKITKRGQNVTFRCDPISEHNRLYWYRQTLGQGPEFLTYFQNEAQLEKSRLLSDRFSAERPKGSFSTLEIQRTEQGDSAMYLCASSLGLAGKNEQFFGPGTRLTVL.

V and J are TRBV24-1 and TRBJ1-3; weak D call: TRBD1 (5 bases). V was pared by 10 bases and J by 0 bases, with 18 bases between. This CDR3 has 16 amino acids. CDR1 and CDR2 from the germline V gene are KGHDR and SFDVKD. The CDR3 DNA follows: TGTGCCACGACTTCCCGACAGCAGAGCTCTGGAAACACCATATATTTT. Translating gives CATTSRQQSSGNTIYF.

The table lists this clonotype with many counts. The genes are TRBV20-1 and TRBJ2-3; D perhaps matches TRBD2 (6 bases). CDR3 size: 15 residues. The V end lost 4 bases, the J end lost 4 bases, and 18 bases lay between the germline ends. The germline V gene encodes CDR1 DFQATT and CDR2 SNEGSKA (reference sequence). CDR3 bases: TGCAGTGCTACGGGACTCCTTCGGGATTCAGATACGCAGTATTTT. Translation: CSATGLLRDSDTQYF.

The V and J genes are TRBV29-1 and TRBJ2-1; no definite D call. V was trimmed by 3 bases and J by 5 bases, leaving 5 bases between them. There are 11 residues in the CDR3. Germline V gene data show CDR1 as SQVTM and CDR2 as ANQGSEA. CDR3 sequence (DNA): TGCAGCGTTGACGCTAACAATGAGCAGTTCTTC. This gives the protein CSVDANNEQFF.

This chain connects TRBV6-1 to TRBJ2-1; 7 bases are a match to TRBD2. The V segment lost 10 bases and the J segment 0 bases; nucleotides outside the gene matches: 12. The length of the CDR3 is 16 residues. Germline CDR1 is MNHNS and CDR2 is SASEGT. The CDR3 DNA reads TGTGCCACCCGGCGGGCGGGAGCTTCCTCCTACAATGAGCAGTTCTTC. It encodes CATRRAGASSYNEQFF.

In its sample, this clonotype was seen a few times. The gene calls are TRBV6-1 and TRBJ1-1; D remains unclear. Germline CDR1 MNHNS, CDR2 SASEGT. The CDR3 is made up of 12 amino acids. V shed 9 bases and J shed 0 bases, with 8 bases lying between them. CDR3 DNA sequence: TGTGCCAGTCAACGCATGAACACTGAAGCTTTCTTT. Its protein is CASQRMNTEAFF.

The gene calls are TRBV29-1 and TRBJ2-7; the D gene is possibly TRBD1 (6 bases). V was clipped by 6 bases and J by 5 bases, with 14 bases between them. The CDR3 totals 12 residues. Germline lookup yields CDR1 SQVTM and CDR2 ANQGSEA. CDR3 sequence (DNA): TGCAGCGTCATACAGGGAACCCACGAGCAGTACTTC. The encoded protein is CSVIQGTHEQYF.

This clonotype turned up a few times. Written as DNA, the CDR3 is TGCGCCAGCAGCGATGTCCCTAGCGGGTCCACCGGGGAGCTGTTTTTT. Translation: CASSDVPSGSTGELFF. The V call is TRBV5-1, the J call TRBJ2-2; 8 bases map to TRBD2. Germline V gene sequence: CDR1 SGHRS, CDR2 YFSETQ. CDR3 length: 16 residues. With 4 bases clipped from V and 4 bases from J, the junction kept 9 bases outside the gene matches.

V and J are TRBV7-8 and TRBJ1-5; perhaps TRBD1 as D (6 bases). Germline V CDR1 and CDR2: SGHVS, FQNEAQ. Trimming left V 5 bases short and J 5 bases short, with 13 bases between. CDR3 length: 14 residues. The chain's CDR3 is CASSAYGGYQPQHF. In DNA form, the CDR3 reads TGTGCCAGCAGCGCTTACGGGGGCTATCAGCCCCAGCATTTT.

This clonotype was recorded a few times. This chain joins TRBV12-3 or TRBV12-4 and TRBJ2-1; TRBD1 agrees at 7 bases. V dropped 3 bases and J dropped 2; count of bases not matched to a gene: 4. This CDR3 has 15 amino acids. CDR3 protein: CASSLRQGAYNEQFF. The CDR3 nucleotides are TGTGCCAGCAGTTTGCGACAGGGCGCCTACAATGAGCAGTTCTTC.